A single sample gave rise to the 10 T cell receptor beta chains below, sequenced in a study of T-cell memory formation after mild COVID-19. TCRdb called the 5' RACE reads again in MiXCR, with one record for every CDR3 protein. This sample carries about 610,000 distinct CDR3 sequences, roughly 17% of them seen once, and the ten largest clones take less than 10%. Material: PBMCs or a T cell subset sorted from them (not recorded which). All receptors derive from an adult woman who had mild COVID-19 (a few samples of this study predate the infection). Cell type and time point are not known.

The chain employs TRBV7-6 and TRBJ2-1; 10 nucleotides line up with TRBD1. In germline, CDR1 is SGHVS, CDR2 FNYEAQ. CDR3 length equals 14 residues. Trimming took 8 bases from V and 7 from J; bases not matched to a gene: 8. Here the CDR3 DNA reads TGTGCCAGCGGAGACAGGGGGCGAAGGAATGAGCAGTTCTTC. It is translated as CASGDRGRRNEQFF.

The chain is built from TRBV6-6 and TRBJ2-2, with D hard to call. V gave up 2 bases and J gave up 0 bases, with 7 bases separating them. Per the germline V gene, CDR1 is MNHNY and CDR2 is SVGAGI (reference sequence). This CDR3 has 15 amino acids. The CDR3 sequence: CASSYRGSNTGELFF. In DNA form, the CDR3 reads TGTGCCAGCAGTTACCGTGGCTCGAACACCGGGGAGCTGTTTTTT.

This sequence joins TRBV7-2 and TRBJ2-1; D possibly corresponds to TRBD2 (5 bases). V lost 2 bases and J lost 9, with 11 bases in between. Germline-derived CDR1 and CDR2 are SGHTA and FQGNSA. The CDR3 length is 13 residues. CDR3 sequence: CASSLSRAAEQFF. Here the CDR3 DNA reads TGTGCCAGCAGCTTAAGTCGAGCGGCTGAGCAGTTCTTC.

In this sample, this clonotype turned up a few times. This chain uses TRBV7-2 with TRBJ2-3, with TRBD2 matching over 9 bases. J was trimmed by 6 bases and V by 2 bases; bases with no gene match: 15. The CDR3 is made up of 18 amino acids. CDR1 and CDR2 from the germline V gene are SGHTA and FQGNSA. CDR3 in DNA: TGTGCCAGCAGCTTACCCACGGAGGAGCGGGAGGATCGGGATACGCAGTATTTT. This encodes CASSLPTEEREDRDTQYF.

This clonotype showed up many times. CDR3: CASSPKETSGPGGTGELFF. As DNA, the CDR3 is TGTGCCAGCAGCCCGAAAGAGACTAGCGGGCCGGGAGGCACCGGGGAGCTGTTTTTT. V gene TRBV3-1 combines with J gene TRBJ2-2; 10 bases are a match to TRBD2. Germline loops: CDR1 LGHDT, CDR2 YNNKEL (reference sequence). This CDR3 has 19 amino acids. V lost 4 bases and J lost 4; bases outside the gene matches: 15.

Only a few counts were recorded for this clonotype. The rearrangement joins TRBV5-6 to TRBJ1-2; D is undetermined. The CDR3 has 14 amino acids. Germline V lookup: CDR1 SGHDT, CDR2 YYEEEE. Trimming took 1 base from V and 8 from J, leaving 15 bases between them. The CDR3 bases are TGTGCCAGCAGCTTGATGGACCGGAGGGAAGGCTACACCTTC. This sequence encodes CASSLMDRREGYTF.

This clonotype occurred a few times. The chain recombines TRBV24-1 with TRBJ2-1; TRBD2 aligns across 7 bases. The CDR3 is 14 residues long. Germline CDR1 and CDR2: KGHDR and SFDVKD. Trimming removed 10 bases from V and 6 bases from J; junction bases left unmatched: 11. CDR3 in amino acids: CATGRLGGPNEQFF. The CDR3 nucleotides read TGTGCCACAGGGAGGTTGGGAGGGCCCAATGAGCAGTTCTTC.

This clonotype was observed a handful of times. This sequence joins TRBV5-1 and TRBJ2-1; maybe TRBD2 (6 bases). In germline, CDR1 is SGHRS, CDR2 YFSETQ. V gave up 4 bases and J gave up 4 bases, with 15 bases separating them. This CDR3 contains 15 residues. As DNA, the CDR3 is TGCGCCAGCAGCCTGGGGACTCTTACTTACAATGAGCAGTTCTTC. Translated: CASSLGTLTYNEQFF.

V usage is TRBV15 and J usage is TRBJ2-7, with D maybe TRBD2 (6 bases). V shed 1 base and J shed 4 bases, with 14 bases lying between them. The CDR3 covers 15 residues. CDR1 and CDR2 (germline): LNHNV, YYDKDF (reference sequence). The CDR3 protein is CATSRVGGVVYEQYF. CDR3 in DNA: TGTGCCACCAGCAGAGTCGGCGGGGTCGTGTACGAGCAGTACTTC.

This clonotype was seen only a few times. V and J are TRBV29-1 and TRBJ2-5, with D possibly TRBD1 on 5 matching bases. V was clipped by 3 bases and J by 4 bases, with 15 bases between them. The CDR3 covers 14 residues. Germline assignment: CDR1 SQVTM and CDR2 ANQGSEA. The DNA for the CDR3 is TGCAGCGTTGAGCCCGCTCAAGGGGTAGAGACCCAGTACTTC. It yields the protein CSVEPAQGVETQYF. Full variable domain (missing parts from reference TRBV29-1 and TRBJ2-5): SAVISQKPSRDICQRGTSLTIQCQVDSQVTMMFWYRQQPGQSLTLIATANQGSEATYESGFVIDKFPISRPNLTFSTLTVSNMSPEDSSIYLCSVEPAQGVETQYFGPGTRLLVL.